Detailed here is one T cell receptor (beta chain). Its antigen is as yet unknown. This CDR3 spans 16 amino acids. Trimming removed 2 bases at V and 2 bases at J, with 14 bases between. The germline V gene encodes CDR1 SNHLY and CDR2 FYNNEI. Profiled with immunoSEQ multiplex PCR; TCRdb holds only in-frame clones, not every one. The table lists some 2,000,000 clones, less than 95% of them singletons. Naive-designated CD8 cells lacked CD45RO, were positively enriched for CCR7, and omitted terminally differentiated effector memory CD45RA+ cells. The source of the sample is a study of shared clonotypes between healthy human individuals. Study findings and constraints: The study sampled only blood, and tissue repertoires likely differ.

The gene calls are TRBV2 and TRBJ2-3, with D unresolved. Sequencing was carried out using naive CD8+ T cells sorted from blood. This TCR was recovered from a man aged 18 to 30 in good health. This chain's CDR3 is CASSEYSAPPTDTQYF. DNA of the CDR3: TGTGCCAGCAGTGAATACAGCGCTCCCCCCACAGATACGCAGTATTTT.